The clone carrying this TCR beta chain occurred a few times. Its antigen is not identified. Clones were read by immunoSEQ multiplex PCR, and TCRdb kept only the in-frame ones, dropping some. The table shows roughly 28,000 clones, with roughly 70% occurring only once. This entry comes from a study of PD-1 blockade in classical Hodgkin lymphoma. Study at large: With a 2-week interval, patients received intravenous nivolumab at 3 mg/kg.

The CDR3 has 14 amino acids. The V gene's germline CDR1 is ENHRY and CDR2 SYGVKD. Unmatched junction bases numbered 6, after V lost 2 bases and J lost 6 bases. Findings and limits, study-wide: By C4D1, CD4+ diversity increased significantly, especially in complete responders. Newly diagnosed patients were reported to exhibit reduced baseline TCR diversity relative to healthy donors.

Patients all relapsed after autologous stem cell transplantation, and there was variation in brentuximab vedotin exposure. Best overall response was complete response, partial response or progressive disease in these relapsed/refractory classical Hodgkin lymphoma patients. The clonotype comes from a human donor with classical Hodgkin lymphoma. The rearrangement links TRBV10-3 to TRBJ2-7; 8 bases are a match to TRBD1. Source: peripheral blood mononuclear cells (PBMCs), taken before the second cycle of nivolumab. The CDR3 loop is CAISEVGQGAEQYF. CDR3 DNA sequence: TGTGCCATCAGTGAGGTAGGACAGGGAGCCGAGCAGTACTTC.